Shown below are 7 T cell receptor beta chains from a single sample sequenced in a study of blood T cell repertoires in COVID-19. The repertoire was sequenced with immunoSEQ multiplex PCR; TCRdb's copy has only in-frame clones and lacks some. The sample includes 150,000 to 200,000 clones, roughly 84% of them seen just once. Sequences were obtained from PBMCs or T cells enriched from blood (not recorded which). The receptors originated from a woman between 50 and 59 years old who had recovered from COVID-19.

The V gene is TRBV28, the J gene TRBJ1-3, with 8 bases matching TRBD1. Germline loops: CDR1 MDHEN, CDR2 SYDVKM. This CDR3 is built from 15 residues. With V trimmed by 5 bases and J by 9 bases, 12 bases remained unmatched. The CDR3 nucleotides read TGTGCCAGCAGTCCGGGGACAGGAAGGAAAGTCACCATATATTTT. Protein product: CASSPGTGRKVTIYF.

This chain links TRBV7-9 with TRBJ2-2, with 8 bases that match TRBD2. This CDR3 is 14 amino acids long. V trimming: 2 bases; J trimming: 11 bases; junction bases outside the gene matches: 7. Germline V gene data show CDR1 as SEHNR and CDR2 as FQNEAQ (reference sequence). Written as DNA, the CDR3 is TGTGCCAGCAGCTTACCGGGGGGGGCCCCAGAGCTGTTTTTT. Translated: CASSLPGGAPELFF. Full variable domain (missing parts from reference TRBV7-9 and TRBJ2-2): DTGVSQNPRHKITKRGQNVTFRCDPISEHNRLYWYRQTLGQGPEFLTYFQNEAQLEKSRLLSDRFSAERPKGSFSTLEIQRTEQGDSAMYLCASSLPGGAPELFFGEGSRLTVL.

The chain combines TRBV20-1 with TRBJ2-1; D may be TRBD2 (6 bases). The CDR3 length is 11 residues. Trimming took 8 bases from V and 8 from J, leaving 13 bases between them. Germline CDR1 and CDR2: DFQATT and SNEGSKA (reference sequence). The CDR3 DNA is TGCAGTTCTCAAACTAGCCATGAGCAGTTCTTC. It yields the protein CSSQTSHEQFF.

The rearrangement links TRBV18 to TRBJ2-7; 7 bases are a match to TRBD2. CDR3 size: 13 residues. The V segment lost 2 bases and the J segment 7 bases; nucleotides outside the gene matches: 5. Germline V gene data show CDR1 as KGHSH and CDR2 as LQKENI. The CDR3 loop is CASSPSPGREQYF. CDR3 bases: TGTGCCAGCTCACCATCCCCCGGGAGGGAGCAGTACTTC. Drawing the rest from reference TRBV18 and TRBJ2-7, the complete variable domain is NAGVMQNPRHLVRRRGQEARLRCSPMKGHSHVYWYRQLPEEGLKFMVYLQKENIIDESGMPKERFSAEFPKEGPSILRIQQVVRGDSAAYFCASSPSPGREQYFGPGTRLTVT.

Only one count was recorded for this clone. The chain joins TRBV28 to TRBJ2-1; 12 positions match TRBD2. Looked up from germline, CDR1 is MDHEN and CDR2 is SYDVKM. Trimming cost V 7 bases and J 7 bases; bases outside gene matches: 17. This CDR3 is 18 amino acids long. CDR3 sequence: CASMVGAALAGGRNEQFF. CDR3 DNA: TGTGCCAGCATGGTGGGCGCAGCTCTAGCGGGAGGGAGAAATGAGCAGTTCTTC.

The rearrangement links TRBV4-1 to TRBJ2-5; 7 bases line up with TRBD1. The CDR3 sequence is 15 residues long. Unmatched junction bases numbered 11, after V lost 4 bases and J lost 6 bases. CDR1 and CDR2 from the germline V gene are MGHRA and YSYEKL. The CDR3 bases are TGCGCCAGCAGCCGAGAGGGCCAGGGGGTAAAGACCCAGTACTTC. It is translated as CASSREGQGVKTQYF.

This clone appeared once. The chain joins TRBV9 to TRBJ2-2; TRBD2 matches 10 bases. Germline trimming cut 0 bases from V and 5 bases from J; bases unmatched to any gene: 10. CDR3 size: 18 residues. The germline V gene encodes CDR1 SGDLS and CDR2 YYNGEE. CDR3 sequence reads: CASSVDPAGGLVTGELFF. CDR3 bases: TGTGCCAGCAGCGTAGATCCAGCGGGGGGGCTGGTTACCGGGGAGCTGTTTTTT.